This T cell receptor (beta chain) is drawn from a study of T-cell memory formation after mild COVID-19. MiXCR, run by TCRdb on the 5' RACE reads, gives a single entry per CDR3 protein. The sample comprises roughly 510,000 distinct CDR3 sequences, around 15% of which are singletons, and 8.1% rests with the top ten. In this sample, this clonotype turned up a few times. V lost 5 bases, J lost 1 base, and 13 bases stayed unmatched. The germline V gene encodes CDR1 SGHAT and CDR2 FQDESV (reference sequence). The CDR3 extends over 18 amino acids. Sample: PBMCs or a T cell subset sorted from them (not recorded which). The genes are TRBV11-1 and TRBJ2-1; 8 bases fit TRBD2. The sequence derives from an adult woman who had mild COVID-19 (a few samples of this study predate the infection). Cell type and time point are not known. The CDR3 DNA reads TGTGCCAGCAGCATGGGACTAGTGGTAGGGTCATCCTACAATGAGCAGTTCTTC. Translation gives CASSMGLVVGSSYNEQFF.